Reported below is one T cell receptor (beta chain). The junction had 7 bases not matched to a gene; V was cut back by 4 bases and J by 7 bases. CDR3 length equals 14 residues. Germline loops: CDR1 SGHRS, CDR2 YFSETQ. Baseline, cycle 4 day 1, and cycle 7 day 1 were the blood sampling points. This sample stems from a study of OX40 agonist ivuxolimab in advanced cancers. Sequenced by immunoSEQ multiplex PCR; TCRdb stores in-frame clones only, minus some. The profile shows under 40,000 clones, more than 60% of them singletons. The clonotype was recovered from an adult with an advanced solid tumor such as melanoma, head and neck, liver or kidney cancer. The specimen was CD4+ or CD8+ T cells sorted from blood, collected in a trial of the OX40 agonist ivuxolimab. This chain uses TRBV5-1 with TRBJ2-7; 11 nucleotides align to TRBD2. CDR3 sequence reads: CASSPGLAVTEQYF. The CDR3 DNA reads as TGCGCCAGCAGCCCGGGACTAGCGGTGACTGAGCAGTACTTC.